The present T cell receptor beta chain was sequenced within a study of identical twins. Study-wide points: Researchers reported weaker excess twin sharing in beta out-of-frame sequences.

Trimming pared 0 bases from V and 2 bases from J, leaving 15 bases between. In germline, CDR1 is SGDLS, CDR2 YYNGEE. This CDR3 region has 17 residues. Details on this clonotype: Antigen: not known.

Template switching introduced a universal primer site, and the cDNA bore unique molecular identifiers. TCRdb reprocessed the 5' RACE reads with MiXCR, giving one entry per CDR3 protein. The profile covers 460,000 or so distinct CDR3 sequences, with approximately 15% appearing a single time and about 0.53% taken by the ten largest. Separately, the same data were catalogued under a study of yellow fever vaccine responses in identical twins.

The TCR was taken from a woman in her late teens or twenties in good health. Sequences were obtained from CD4+ T cells sorted from blood. The V and J genes are TRBV9 and TRBJ2-1, with D tentatively TRBD2 (6 bases). The CDR3 coding sequence is TGTGCCAGCAGCGTAGCAGTGGGGGGTCTTGCCTACAATGAGCAGTTCTTC. This sequence encodes CASSVAVGGLAYNEQFF.